This is a list of T cell receptor beta chains from one sample in a study of blood T cells in healthy people across ages. TCRdb independently ran MiXCR on the 5' RACE reads; one entry per CDR3 protein. There are under 2,000,000 distinct CDR3 sequences in the sample; around 50% occur only once, and about 2.1% lies in the top ten. Sequenced input: blood. The source is a woman between 35 and 50 years old in good health. CDR3s leave out the opening cysteine and the closing phenylalanine or tryptophan. Each record gives: D gene, J gene, V gene, CDR3 protein. D genes are given only for firm matches.

TRBD1,TRBJ1-5,TRBV7-2,ASSWTGLRQPQH
-,TRBJ1-2,TRBV2,ASSEAGAFGYT
-,TRBJ1-1,TRBV6-6,ASSPDTAGTEAF
TRBD1,TRBJ1-6,TRBV12-3/TRBV12-4,ASSSFLGQGASPLH
-,TRBJ2-4,TRBV7-9,ASSPDRAGIQY
-,TRBJ1-2,TRBV9,ASAAGSYGYT
-,TRBJ2-2,TRBV2,ASSRTWGTGELF
-,TRBJ2-1,TRBV25-1,ASSEPIGNEQF
TRBD1,TRBJ2-7,TRBV18,ASSRQGQEQY
-,TRBJ2-6,TRBV20-1,SARRQQTSSGANVLT
-,TRBJ2-6,TRBV4-2,ASSLAMGAGANVLT
-,TRBJ2-5,TRBV7-2,ASTISGEYQETQY
TRBD1,TRBJ2-3,TRBV11-2,ASQLGTGIDTQY
TRBD1,TRBJ1-2,TRBV28,ASRRQGSGYT
TRBD2,TRBJ2-5,TRBV29-1,SALMSRGGQTQY
-,TRBJ2-2,TRBV6-4,ASSVLPGQDTGELF
-,TRBJ1-2,TRBV6-2/TRBV6-3,ASSYLLGESYGYT
-,TRBJ2-1,TRBV27,ASSGRIQGRDDEQF